The entry below describes one TCR beta chain. Antigen: not known. This sample was taken from a study of graft-versus-host responses after intestinal transplantation. Study observations and caveats: Researchers found peak circulating GvH clone levels linked to early post-transplant HvG declines. When patients had graft-donor T cell macrochimerism, their allografts held high graft-versus-host to host-versus-graft clonal ratios.

Measured with immunoSEQ multiplex PCR; TCRdb has only the in-frame clones, and not every one. Among about 94,000 clones listed, roughly 91% were seen once. This receptor was obtained from a human donor who received an intestinal transplant. Specimen: unstimulated CD8+ T cells sorted from spleen or lymph node cells, collected before intestinal transplant.

CDR3 DNA sequence: TGCGCCAGCAACCACAGGGAGAGGCAGCCCCAGCATTTT. It specifies CASNHRERQPQHF. The rearrangement joins TRBV10-1 to TRBJ1-5; possible D gene TRBD1, 6 bases. The germline V gene has CDR1 WNHNN and CDR2 SYGVQD (reference sequence). Trimming cost V 7 bases and J 7 bases, with 14 bases left between them. The CDR3 runs to 13 residues.